This T cell receptor (beta chain) was retrieved from a study of beta chain features in type 1 diabetes. The overall study: Patient and healthy donor groups were alike in age, gender and cell yields. Points from the study as a whole: A definitive answer on HLA type influencing TCRB rearrangement was not reached here. Shortening that was moderate but significant affected the TCRB CDR3s of Type 1 diabetes patients in all four CD4+ subsets. Cells expressing TCR highly could be over-represented by cDNA sequencing.

V gave up 5 bases and J gave up 5 bases; unmatched junction bases: 12. The CDR3 extends over 16 amino acids. This clone came up a few times. The antigen remains unidentified. Investigators reverse transcribed all isolated RNA, so they sequenced expressed TCRB transcripts. The data were produced by immunoSEQ multiplex PCR, yet TCRdb's version contains in-frame clones alone and is incomplete. The sample has about 290,000 clones, roughly 8% seen once. The sequence derives from a woman under 30 in good health. V and J are TRBV23-1 and TRBJ2-7; 10 bases fit TRBD1. TRBV23-1 qualifies as an ORF whose function is uncertain. The specimen was central memory CD4+ T cells from blood. The CDR3 nucleotides are TGCGCCAGCAGTAAAAAACGGGACAGGGGAGGTCACGAGCAGTACGTC. Translation: CASSKKRDRGGHEQYV.